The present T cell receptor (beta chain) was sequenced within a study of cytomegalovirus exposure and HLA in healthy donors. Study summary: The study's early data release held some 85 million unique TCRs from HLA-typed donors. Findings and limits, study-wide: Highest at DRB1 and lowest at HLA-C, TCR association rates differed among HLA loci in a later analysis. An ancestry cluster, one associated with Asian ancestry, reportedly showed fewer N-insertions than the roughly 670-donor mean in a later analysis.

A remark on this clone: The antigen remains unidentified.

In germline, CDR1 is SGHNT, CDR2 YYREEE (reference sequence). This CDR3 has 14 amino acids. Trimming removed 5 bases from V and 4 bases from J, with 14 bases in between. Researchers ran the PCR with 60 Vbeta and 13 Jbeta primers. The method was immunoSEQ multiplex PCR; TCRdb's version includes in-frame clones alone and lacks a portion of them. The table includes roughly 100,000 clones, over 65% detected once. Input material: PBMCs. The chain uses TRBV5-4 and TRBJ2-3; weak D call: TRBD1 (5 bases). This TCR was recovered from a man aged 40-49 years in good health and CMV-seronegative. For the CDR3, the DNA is TGTGCCAGCAGTCCGGACGGACAATCAGATACGCAGTATTTT. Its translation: CASSPDGQSDTQYF.